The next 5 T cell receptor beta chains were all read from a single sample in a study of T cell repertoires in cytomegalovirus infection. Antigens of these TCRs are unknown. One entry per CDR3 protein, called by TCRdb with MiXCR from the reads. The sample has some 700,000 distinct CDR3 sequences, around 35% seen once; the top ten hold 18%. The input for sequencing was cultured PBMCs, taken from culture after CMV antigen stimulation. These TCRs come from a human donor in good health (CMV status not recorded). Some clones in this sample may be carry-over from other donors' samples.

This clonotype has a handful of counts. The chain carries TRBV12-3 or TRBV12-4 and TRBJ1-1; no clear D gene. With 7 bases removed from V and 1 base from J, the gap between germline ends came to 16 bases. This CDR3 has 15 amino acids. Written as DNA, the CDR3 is TGTGCCAGCACCACCTCCCGGTCAGGGAACACTGAAGCTTTCTTT. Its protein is CASTTSRSGNTEAFF.

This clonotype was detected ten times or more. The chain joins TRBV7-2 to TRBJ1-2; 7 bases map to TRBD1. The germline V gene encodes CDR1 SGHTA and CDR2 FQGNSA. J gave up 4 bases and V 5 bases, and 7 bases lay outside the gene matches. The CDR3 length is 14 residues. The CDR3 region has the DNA TGTGCCAGCAGCGAAAGAGGACAGGCCTATGGCTACACCTTC. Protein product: CASSERGQAYGYTF.

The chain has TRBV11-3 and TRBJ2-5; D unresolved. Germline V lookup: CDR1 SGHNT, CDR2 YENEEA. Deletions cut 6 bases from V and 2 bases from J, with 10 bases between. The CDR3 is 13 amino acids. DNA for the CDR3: TGTGCCAGCAGTAAAGGGCAGCAAGAGACCCAGTACTTC. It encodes CASSKGQQETQYF.

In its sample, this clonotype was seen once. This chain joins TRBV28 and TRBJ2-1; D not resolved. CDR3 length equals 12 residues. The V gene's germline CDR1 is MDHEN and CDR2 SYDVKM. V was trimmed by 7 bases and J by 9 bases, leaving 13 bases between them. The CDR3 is CASMGDSGEQFF. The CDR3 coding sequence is TGTGCCAGCATGGGCGATTCAGGTGAGCAGTTCTTC. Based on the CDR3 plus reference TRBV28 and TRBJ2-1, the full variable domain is DVKVTQSSRYLVKRTGEKVFLECVQDMDHENMFWYRQDPGLGLRLIYFSYDVKMKEKGDIPEGYSVSREKKERFSLILESASTNQTSMYLCASMGDSGEQFFGPGTRLTVL.

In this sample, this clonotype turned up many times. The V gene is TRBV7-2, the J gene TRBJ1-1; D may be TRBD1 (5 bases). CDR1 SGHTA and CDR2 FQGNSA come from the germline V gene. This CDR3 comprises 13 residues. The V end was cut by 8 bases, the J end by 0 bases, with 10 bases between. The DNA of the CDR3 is TGTGCCAGCCGGGCAGGGATGAACACTGAAGCTTTCTTT. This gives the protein CASRAGMNTEAFF.